This T cell receptor (beta chain) was identified in a study of blood T cell repertoires in COVID-19. Generated by immunoSEQ multiplex PCR, the TCRdb table keeps only in-frame clones and is missing some. The table lists about 220,000 clones, 82% of them singletons. The source of this sequence is a woman older than 75 with acute or convalescent COVID-19. Sequenced input: peripheral blood.

CDR3 in amino acids: CASSVTTDTEAFF. The CDR3 coding sequence is TGTGCCAGCAGCGTGACGACAGACACTGAAGCTTTCTTT. V is TRBV7-9 and J is TRBJ1-1, with D possibly TRBD1 on 5 matching bases. The V end was cut by 5 bases, the J end by 3 bases, with 10 bases between. CDR3 length: 13 amino acids. Germline V gene lookup returns CDR1 SEHNR and CDR2 FQNEAQ (reference sequence).